Shown below are 21 T cell receptor beta chains from a single sample sequenced in a study of T cell responses to AZD1222 COVID-19 vaccine. Libraries were prepared by immunoSEQ multiplex PCR; TCRdb keeps only in-frame clonotypes and omits some of them. The profile shows around 130,000 clones, 91% of them singletons. The sequencing here drew on peripheral blood, taken on day 0 of AZD1222 vaccination. The origin of the receptors is an adult in good health.

The gene calls are TRBV18 and TRBJ2-2; maybe TRBD1 (5 bases). Germline-derived CDR1 and CDR2 are KGHSH and LQKENI. Trimming removed 3 bases from V and 7 bases from J, with 15 bases in between. The CDR3 runs 15 residues. The CDR3 DNA reads TGTGCCAGCTCACCGTATAAGGGGCAAGGCGGGGAGCTGTTTTTT. Residues: CASSPYKGQGGELFF.

This chain uses TRBV3-1 (or the pseudogene TRBV3-2) with TRBJ2-1, with 13 bases identical to TRBD2. Looked up from germline, CDR1 is LGHDT and CDR2 is YNNKEL (reference sequence). The CDR3 runs to 17 residues. The J segment lost 0 bases and the V segment lost 5 bases, leaving 4 bases of the junction unmatched. The DNA of the CDR3 is TGTGCCAGCAGCTTCAGGACTAGCGGGAGCTCCTACAATGAGCAGTTCTTC. Its translation: CASSFRTSGSSYNEQFF.

The chain carries TRBV15 and TRBJ1-2; D possibly corresponds to TRBD1 (6 bases). Germline V gene data show CDR1 as LNHNV and CDR2 as YYDKDF (reference sequence). V lost 4 bases and J 2 bases, leaving 8 bases between the germline ends. CDR3 length: 13 residues. The CDR3, as DNA: TGTGCCACCAGCAACGGACAGAACTATGGCTACACCTTC. Translation gives CATSNGQNYGYTF. The whole variable domain, filled in from reference TRBV15 and TRBJ1-2, reads DAMVIQNPRYQVTQFGKPVTLSCSQTLNHNVMYWYQQKSSQAPKLLFHYYDKDFNNEADTPDNFQSRRPNTSFCFLDIRSPGLGDTAMYLCATSNGQNYGYTFGSGTRLTVV.

This clone was seen just once. This chain links TRBV19 with TRBJ1-1, with 7 bases aligning to TRBD1. The CDR3 covers 14 residues. V gave up 3 bases and J gave up 8 bases; unmatched junction bases: 9. Germline V lookup: CDR1 LNHDA, CDR2 SQIVND (reference sequence). In DNA form, the CDR3 reads TGTGCCAGTAGTATTGAGGGGGCCCAACCCGAAGCTTTCTTT. Protein: CASSIEGAQPEAFF. Full variable domain (remainder filled in from reference TRBV19 and TRBJ1-1): DGGITQSPKYLFRKEGQNVTLSCEQNLNHDAMYWYRQDPGQGLRLIYYSQIVNDFQKGDIAEGYSVSREKKESFPLTVTSAQKNPTAFYLCASSIEGAQPEAFFGQGTRLTVV.

This chain links TRBV18 with TRBJ2-3; D possibly corresponds to TRBD2 (6 bases). CDR3 length: 11 amino acids. Per the germline V gene, CDR1 is KGHSH and CDR2 is LQKENI. Trimming pared 5 bases from V and 6 bases from J, leaving 6 bases between. CDR3 DNA sequence: TGTGCCAGCTCAGGGGGGGATACGCAGTATTTT. Translation: CASSGGDTQYF.

The chain is built from TRBV9 and TRBJ2-3, with 14 nucleotides matching TRBD2. This CDR3 has 17 amino acids. Trimming removed 3 bases from V and 3 bases from J; junction bases left unmatched: 6. Germline CDR1 and CDR2: SGDLS and YYNGEE. The CDR3 DNA is TGTGCCAGCAGCGCCGGGACTAGCGGGAGTTTTACAGATACGCAGTATTTT. This gives the protein CASSAGTSGSFTDTQYF.

The V gene is TRBV3-1 (or the pseudogene TRBV3-2), the J gene TRBJ1-1; 7 bases align to TRBD1. CDR3 length: 14 amino acids. The junction had 6 bases not matched to a gene; V was cut back by 5 bases and J by 3 bases. Germline V gene sequence: CDR1 LGHDT, CDR2 YNNKEL (reference sequence). The CDR3 DNA reads TGTGCCAGCAGCGGGGACAGTCGCTACACTGAAGCTTTCTTT. Its translation is CASSGDSRYTEAFF.

J is TRBJ1-5 and V is TRBV19; 11 positions match TRBD1. The V and J ends lost 8 bases and 4 bases, in that order; junction bases with no gene match: 10. Germline lookup yields CDR1 LNHDA and CDR2 SQIVND (reference sequence). The CDR3 sequence is 16 residues long. The CDR3 is CASRRTGGMVNQPQHF. The CDR3 region has the DNA TGTGCCAGTCGTCGGACAGGGGGCATGGTTAATCAGCCCCAGCATTTT.

The chain has TRBV3-1 (or the pseudogene TRBV3-2) and TRBJ2-3, with unresolved D. With 0 bases removed from V and 1 base from J, the gap between germline ends came to 11 bases. Per germline, CDR1 LGHDT and CDR2 YNNKEL (reference sequence). The CDR3 loop spans 16 amino acids. CDR3 in DNA: TGTGCCAGCAGCCAAGACTTCGGTGAAGGCACAGATACGCAGTATTTT. Amino acids: CASSQDFGEGTDTQYF.

This chain uses TRBV12-3 or TRBV12-4 with TRBJ2-7, with D perhaps matching TRBD1 (5 bases). Trimming left V 3 bases short and J 3 bases short, with 9 bases between. This CDR3 is built from 13 residues. This chain's CDR3 is CASSFRQIYEQYF. The CDR3 DNA follows: TGTGCCAGCAGTTTTCGACAGATCTACGAGCAGTACTTC.

The rearrangement uses TRBV28 and TRBJ1-5, with D possibly matching TRBD1 (5 bases). The CDR3 has 15 residues. Germline CDR1 is MDHEN and CDR2 is SYDVKM. Trimming pared 7 bases from V and 6 bases from J, leaving 19 bases between. Here the CDR3 reads CASTQQALAGQPQHF. In DNA form, the CDR3 reads TGTGCCAGCACCCAACAGGCCCTGGCGGGTCAGCCCCAGCATTTT.

This rearrangement joins TRBV12-3 or TRBV12-4 to TRBJ2-7; tentatively, D is TRBD1 or TRBD2 (6 bases each). This CDR3 is 13 amino acids long. V lost 5 bases and J 0 bases, leaving 8 bases between the germline ends. Here the CDR3 reads CASSRGLSYEQYF. The CDR3 nucleotides read TGTGCCAGCAGTCGGGGGCTCTCCTACGAGCAGTACTTC.

This chain connects TRBV6-5 to TRBJ1-5; D is unresolved. CDR3 length: 15 residues. Germline V gene data show CDR1 as MNHEY and CDR2 as SVGAGI. Trimming cost V 0 bases and J 2 bases, with 8 bases left between them. CDR3 in amino acids: CASSYSNVGNQPQHF. Here the CDR3 DNA reads TGTGCCAGCAGTTACTCGAATGTGGGCAATCAGCCCCAGCATTTT.

This clone was detected only once. The chain employs TRBV13 and TRBJ1-2; D remains unclear. CDR1 PRHDT and CDR2 FYEKMQ come from the germline V gene (reference sequence). V lost 3 bases and J 4 bases, leaving 15 bases between the germline ends. The CDR3 loop spans 15 amino acids. CDR3 in DNA: TGTGCCAGCAGCTTTACCTTTTCAACTACCTATGGCTACACCTTC. Protein sequence: CASSFTFSTTYGYTF.

The chain is built from TRBV15 and TRBJ2-7, with D possibly being TRBD2 (5 bases). The V and J ends lost 0 bases and 4 bases respectively, with 10 bases between them. This CDR3 region has 14 residues. Germline CDR1 reads LNHNV; CDR2 reads YYDKDF (reference sequence). CDR3 coding DNA: TGTGCCACCAGCAGAGATATCGGAGGTTACGAGCAGTACTTC. Its translation is CATSRDIGGYEQYF.

The chain uses TRBV6-5 and TRBJ1-2, with D unresolved. Germline values: CDR1 MNHEY, CDR2 SVGAGI. CDR3 length equals 14 residues. V lost 8 bases and J lost 2, with 15 bases in between. CDR3 protein: CASSRANGNYGYTF. Written as DNA, the CDR3 is TGTGCCAGCTCGCGGGCAAATGGGAACTATGGCTACACCTTC.

This chain connects TRBV6-5 to TRBJ2-7; D uncertain. Trimming removed 6 bases at V and 1 base at J, with 16 bases between. Per germline, CDR1 MNHEY and CDR2 SVGAGI. The CDR3 has 15 residues. CDR3 sequence reads: CASSPGARPSYEQYF. DNA for the CDR3: TGTGCCAGCAGCCCCGGCGCCAGACCTTCCTACGAGCAGTACTTC.

The chain couples TRBV9 to TRBJ2-7; 8 nucleotides match TRBD1. The CDR3 is 16 amino acids. V lost 5 bases, J lost 5 bases, and 15 bases stayed unmatched. CDR1 is SGDLS and CDR2 is YYNGEE in the germline V gene. The CDR3 nucleotides are TGTGCCAGCAGTGAGACACCGGGACAGGAATTAGACGAGCAGTACTTC. Translated: CASSETPGQELDEQYF.

Only one count was recorded for this clone. V and J are TRBV30 and TRBJ1-4; no firm D call. The CDR3 length is 13 residues. Per the germline V gene, CDR1 is GTSNPN and CDR2 is SVGIG (reference sequence). Trimming left V 5 bases short and J 8 bases short, with 15 bases between. The CDR3 bases are TGTGCCTGGGGACGAGGCATCGGCGAAAAACTGTTTTTT. Translated: CAWGRGIGEKLFF.

This rearrangement joins TRBV2 to TRBJ1-1; D is perhaps TRBD1 (5 bases). Trimming removed 2 bases from V and 0 bases from J, with 10 bases in between. The CDR3 is 15 amino acids. CDR1 SNHLY and CDR2 FYNNEI come from the germline V gene. As DNA, the CDR3 is TGTGCCAGCAGTGAACAGGGTAGGATGAACACTGAAGCTTTCTTT. This codes for CASSEQGRMNTEAFF.

A note on this clone: One junction end disagrees with the germline gene, perhaps due to a read error. The chain joins TRBV24-1 to TRBJ1-3; no definite D call. Per germline, CDR1 KGHDR and CDR2 SFDVKD. The CDR3 consists of 14 residues. The CDR3 DNA is TGTGCCACCCGACCGTTAAACTCTGGGAACACCATATATTTT. This translates into CATRPLNSGNTIYF.